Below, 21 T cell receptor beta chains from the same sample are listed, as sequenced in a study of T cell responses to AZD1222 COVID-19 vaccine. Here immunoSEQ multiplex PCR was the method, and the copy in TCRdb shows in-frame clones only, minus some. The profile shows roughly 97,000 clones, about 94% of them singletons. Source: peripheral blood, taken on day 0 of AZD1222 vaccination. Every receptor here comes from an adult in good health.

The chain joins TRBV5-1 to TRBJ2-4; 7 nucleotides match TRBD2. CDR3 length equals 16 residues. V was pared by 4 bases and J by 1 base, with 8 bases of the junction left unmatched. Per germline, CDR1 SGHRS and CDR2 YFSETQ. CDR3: CASSPGRGSAKNIQYF. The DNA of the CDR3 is TGCGCCAGCAGCCCGGGGAGGGGTTCCGCCAAAAACATTCAGTACTTC.

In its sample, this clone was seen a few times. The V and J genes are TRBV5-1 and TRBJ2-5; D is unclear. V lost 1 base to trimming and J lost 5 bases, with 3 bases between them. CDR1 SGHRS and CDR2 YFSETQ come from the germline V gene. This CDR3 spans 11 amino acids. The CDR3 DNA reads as TGCGCCAGCAGCTTGCGGGAGACCCAGTACTTC. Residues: CASSLRETQYF.

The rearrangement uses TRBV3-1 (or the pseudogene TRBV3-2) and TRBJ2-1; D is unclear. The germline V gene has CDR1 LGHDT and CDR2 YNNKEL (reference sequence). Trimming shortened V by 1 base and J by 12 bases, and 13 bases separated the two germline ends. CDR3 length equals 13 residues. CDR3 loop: CASSQATMLGQFF. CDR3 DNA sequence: TGTGCCAGCAGCCAAGCCACGATGCTGGGGCAGTTCTTC.

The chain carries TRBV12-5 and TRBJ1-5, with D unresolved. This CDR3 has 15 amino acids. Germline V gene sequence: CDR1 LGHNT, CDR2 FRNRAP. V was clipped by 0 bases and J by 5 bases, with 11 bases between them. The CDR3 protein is CASGLVDGRHQPQHF. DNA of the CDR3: TGTGCTAGTGGTTTGGTAGATGGGAGGCATCAGCCCCAGCATTTT. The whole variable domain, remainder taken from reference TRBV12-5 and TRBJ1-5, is DARVTQTPRHKVTEMGQEVTMRCQPILGHNTVFWYRQTMMQGLELLAYFRNRAPLDDSGMPKDRFSAEMPDATLATLKIQPSEPRDSAVYFCASGLVDGRHQPQHFGDGTRLSIL.

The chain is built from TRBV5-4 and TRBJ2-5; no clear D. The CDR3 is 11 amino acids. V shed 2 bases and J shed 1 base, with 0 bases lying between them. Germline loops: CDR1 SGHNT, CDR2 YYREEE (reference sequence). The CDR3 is CASSFQETQYF. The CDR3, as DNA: TGTGCCAGCAGCTTCCAAGAGACCCAGTACTTC.

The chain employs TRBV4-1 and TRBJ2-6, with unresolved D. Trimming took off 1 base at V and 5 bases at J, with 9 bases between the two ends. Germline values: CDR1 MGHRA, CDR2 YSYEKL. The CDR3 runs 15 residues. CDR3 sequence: CASSQGLLWANVLTF. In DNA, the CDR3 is TGCGCCAGCAGCCAAGGCCTCCTCTGGGCCAACGTCCTGACTTTC.

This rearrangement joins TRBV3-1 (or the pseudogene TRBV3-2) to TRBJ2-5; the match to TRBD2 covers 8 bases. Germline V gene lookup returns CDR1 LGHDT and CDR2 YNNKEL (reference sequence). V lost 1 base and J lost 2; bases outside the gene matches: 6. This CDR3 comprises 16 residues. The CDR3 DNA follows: TGTGCCAGCAGCCAAGGTACAGCGGGAGTTCAAGAGACCCAGTACTTC. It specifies CASSQGTAGVQETQYF.

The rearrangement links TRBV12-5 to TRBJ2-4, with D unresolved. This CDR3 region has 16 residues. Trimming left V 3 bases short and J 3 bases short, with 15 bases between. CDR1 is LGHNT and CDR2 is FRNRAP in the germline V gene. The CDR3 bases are TGTGCTAGTGGTTTAGGTGCGGCAGAAGGCAAAAACATTCAGTACTTC. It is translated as CASGLGAAEGKNIQYF.

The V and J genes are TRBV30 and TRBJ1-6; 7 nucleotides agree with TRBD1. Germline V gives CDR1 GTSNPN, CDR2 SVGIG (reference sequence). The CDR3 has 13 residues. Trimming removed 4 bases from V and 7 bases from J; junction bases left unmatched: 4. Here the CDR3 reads CAWTDRANSPLHF. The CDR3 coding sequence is TGTGCCTGGACCGACAGGGCAAATTCACCCCTCCACTTT.

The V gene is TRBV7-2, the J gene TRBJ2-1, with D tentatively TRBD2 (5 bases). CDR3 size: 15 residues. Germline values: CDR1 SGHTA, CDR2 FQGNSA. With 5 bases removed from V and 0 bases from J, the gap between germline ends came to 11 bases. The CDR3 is CASSREGLSYNEQFF. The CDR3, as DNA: TGTGCCAGCAGCCGTGAGGGCCTCTCCTACAATGAGCAGTTCTTC.

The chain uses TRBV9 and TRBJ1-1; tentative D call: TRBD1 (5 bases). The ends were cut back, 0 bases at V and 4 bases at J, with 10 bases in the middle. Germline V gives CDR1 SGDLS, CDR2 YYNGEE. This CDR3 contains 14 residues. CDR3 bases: TGTGCCAGCAGCGTAGATTACAGGCGCACTGAAGCTTTCTTT. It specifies CASSVDYRRTEAFF.

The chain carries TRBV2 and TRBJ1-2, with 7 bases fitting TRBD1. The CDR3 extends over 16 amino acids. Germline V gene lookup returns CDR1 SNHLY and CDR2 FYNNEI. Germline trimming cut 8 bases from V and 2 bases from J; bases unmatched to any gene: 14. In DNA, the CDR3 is TGTGCCAGCCTCCTGGACCGGGACAGTCTAAACTATGGCTACACCTTC. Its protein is CASLLDRDSLNYGYTF.

The CDR3, as DNA: TGTGCCAGCAGCTTCAAGGGGGACGAGCAGTACTTC. Its protein is CASSFKGDEQYF. The chain uses TRBV11-2 and TRBJ2-7; D is possibly TRBD1 (6 bases). The CDR3 consists of 12 residues. Germline V gene sequence: CDR1 SGHAT, CDR2 FQNNGV. Trimming shortened V by 3 bases and J by 5 bases, and 8 bases separated the two germline ends.

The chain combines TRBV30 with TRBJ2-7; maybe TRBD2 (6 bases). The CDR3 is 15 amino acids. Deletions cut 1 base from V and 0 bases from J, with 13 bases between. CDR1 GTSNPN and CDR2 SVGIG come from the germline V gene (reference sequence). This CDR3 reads CAWSGKGGPSYEQYF. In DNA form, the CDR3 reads TGTGCCTGGAGTGGAAAAGGAGGGCCCTCCTACGAGCAGTACTTC. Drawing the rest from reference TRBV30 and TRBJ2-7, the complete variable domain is SQTIHQWPATLVQPVGSPLSLECTVEGTSNPNLYWYRQAAGRGLQLLFYSVGIGQISSEVPQNLSASRPQDRQFILSSKKLLLSDSGFYLCAWSGKGGPSYEQYFGPGTRLTVT.

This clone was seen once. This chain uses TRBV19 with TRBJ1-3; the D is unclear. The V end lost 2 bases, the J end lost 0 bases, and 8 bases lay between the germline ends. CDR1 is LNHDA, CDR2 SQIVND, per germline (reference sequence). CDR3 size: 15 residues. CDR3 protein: CASSISMLSGNTIYF. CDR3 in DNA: TGTGCCAGTAGTATAAGCATGCTCTCTGGAAACACCATATATTTT. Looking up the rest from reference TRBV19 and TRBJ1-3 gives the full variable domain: DGGITQSPKYLFRKEGQNVTLSCEQNLNHDAMYWYRQDPGQGLRLIYYSQIVNDFQKGDIAEGYSVSREKKESFPLTVTSAQKNPTAFYLCASSISMLSGNTIYFGEGSWLTVV.

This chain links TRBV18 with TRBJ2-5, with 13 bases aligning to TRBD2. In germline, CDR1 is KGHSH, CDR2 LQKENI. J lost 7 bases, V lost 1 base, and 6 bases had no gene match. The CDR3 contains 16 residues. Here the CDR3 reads CASSPLGLAGDGTQYF. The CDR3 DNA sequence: TGTGCCAGCTCACCACTTGGACTAGCGGGAGATGGGACCCAGTACTTC.

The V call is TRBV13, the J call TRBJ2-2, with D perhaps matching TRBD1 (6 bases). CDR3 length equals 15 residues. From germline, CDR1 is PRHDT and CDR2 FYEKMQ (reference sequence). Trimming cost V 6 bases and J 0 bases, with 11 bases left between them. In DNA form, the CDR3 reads TGTGCCAGCAGACCAGGACAGACGAACACCGGGGAGCTGTTTTTT. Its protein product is CASRPGQTNTGELFF.

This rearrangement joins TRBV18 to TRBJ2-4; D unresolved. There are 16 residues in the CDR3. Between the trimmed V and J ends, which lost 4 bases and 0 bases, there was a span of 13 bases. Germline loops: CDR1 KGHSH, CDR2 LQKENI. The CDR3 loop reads CASSHHMSLAKNIQYF. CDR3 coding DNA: TGTGCCAGCTCACACCATATGTCATTAGCCAAAAACATTCAGTACTTC.

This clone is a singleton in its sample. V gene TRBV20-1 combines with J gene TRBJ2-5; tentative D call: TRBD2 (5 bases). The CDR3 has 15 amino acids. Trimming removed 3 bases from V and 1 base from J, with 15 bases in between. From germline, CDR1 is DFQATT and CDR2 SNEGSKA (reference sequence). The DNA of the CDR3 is TGCAGTGCTAGTGCCGGAGGCAGCCGCCAAGAGACCCAGTACTTC. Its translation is CSASAGGSRQETQYF.

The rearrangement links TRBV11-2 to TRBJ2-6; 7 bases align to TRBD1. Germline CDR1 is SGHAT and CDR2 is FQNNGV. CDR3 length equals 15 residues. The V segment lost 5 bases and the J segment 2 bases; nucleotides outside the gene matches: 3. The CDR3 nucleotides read TGTGCCAGCAGCATCGGACAGGCTGGGGCCAACGTCCTGACTTTC. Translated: CASSIGQAGANVLTF.

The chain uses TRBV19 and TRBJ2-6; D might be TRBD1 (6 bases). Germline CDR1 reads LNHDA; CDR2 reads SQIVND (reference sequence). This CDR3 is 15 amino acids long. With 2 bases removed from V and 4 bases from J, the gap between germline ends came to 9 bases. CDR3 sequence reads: CASSIPGVGANVLTF. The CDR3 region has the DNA TGTGCCAGTAGTATACCAGGGGTGGGGGCCAACGTCCTGACTTTC.